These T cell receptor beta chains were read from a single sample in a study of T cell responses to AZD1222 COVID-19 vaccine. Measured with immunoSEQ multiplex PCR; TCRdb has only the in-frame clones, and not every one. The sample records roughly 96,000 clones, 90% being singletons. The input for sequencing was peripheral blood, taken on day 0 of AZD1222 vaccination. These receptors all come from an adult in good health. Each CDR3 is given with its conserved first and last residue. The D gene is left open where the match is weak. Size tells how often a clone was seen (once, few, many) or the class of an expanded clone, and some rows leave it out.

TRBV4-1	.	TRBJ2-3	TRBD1	CASSQTGTTGLRTDTQYF	TGCGCCAGCAGCCAAACCGGGACGACAGGGCTCCGCACAGATACGCAGTATTTT
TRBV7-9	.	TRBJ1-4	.	CASSLGGAPGEKLFF	TGTGCCAGCAGCTTAGGGGGTGCGCCAGGGGAAAAACTGTTTTTT
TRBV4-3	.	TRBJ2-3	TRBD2	CASSQDWWEGRADTQYF	TGCGCCAGCAGCCAAGATTGGTGGGAGGGCCGGGCAGATACGCAGTATTTT
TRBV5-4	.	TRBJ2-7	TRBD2	CASSFTTSGRGEQYF	TGTGCCAGCAGCTTCACGACTAGCGGGAGAGGAGAGCAGTACTTC
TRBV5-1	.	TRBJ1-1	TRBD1	CASSPGQGASFF	TGCGCCAGCAGTCCCGGGCAGGGGGCTAGTTTCTTT
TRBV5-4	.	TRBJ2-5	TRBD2	CASSPWEGETQYF	TGTGCCAGCAGCCCTTGGGAGGGGGAGACCCAGTACTTC
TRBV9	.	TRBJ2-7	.	CASSHLPDNYYEQYF	TGTGCCAGCAGCCACTTACCTGACAATTACTACGAGCAGTACTTC
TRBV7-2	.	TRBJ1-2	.	CASSLVGDGYTF	TGTGCCAGCAGCTTAGTGGGGGATGGCTACACCTTC
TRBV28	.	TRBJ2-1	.	CASGPLGGPSYNEQFF	TGTGCCAGCGGCCCCTTGGGGGGCCCCTCCTACAATGAGCAGTTCTTC
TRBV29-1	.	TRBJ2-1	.	CSVRRDHAQYNEQFF	TGCAGCGTCCGCCGGGACCACGCACAATACAATGAGCAGTTCTTC
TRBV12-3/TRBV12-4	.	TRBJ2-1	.	CASSLENEQFF	TGTGCCAGCAGTTTAGAGAATGAGCAGTTCTTC
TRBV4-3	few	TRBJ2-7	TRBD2	CASSQVLGLATYEQYF	TGCGCCAGCAGCCAAGTTCTGGGACTAGCGACCTACGAGCAGTACTTC
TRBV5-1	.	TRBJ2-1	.	CASSLDKYNEQFF	TGCGCCAGCAGCTTGGACAAATACAATGAGCAGTTCTTC
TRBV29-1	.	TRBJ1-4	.	CSVEGGQREKLFF	TGCAGCGTTGAAGGCGGACAGAGAGAAAAACTGTTTTTT
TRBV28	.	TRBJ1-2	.	CASNRKGYGYTF	TGTGCCAGCAATAGAAAGGGCTATGGCTACACCTTC
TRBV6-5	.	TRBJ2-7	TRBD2	CASTYEAGGKYEQYF	TGTGCCAGCACTTACGAAGCGGGAGGAAAGTACGAGCAGTACTTC
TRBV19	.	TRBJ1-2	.	CASSRGSYGYTF	TGTGCCAGTAGTCGGGGATCCTATGGCTACACCTTC
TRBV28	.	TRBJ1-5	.	CASSLNQPQHF	TGTGCCAGCAGTCTTAATCAGCCCCAGCATTTT
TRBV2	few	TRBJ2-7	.	CASSELTSLSYEQYF	TGTGCCAGCAGCGAACTAACAAGCCTTTCCTACGAGCAGTACTTC
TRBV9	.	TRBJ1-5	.	CASSADKNQPQHF	TGTGCCAGCAGCGCAGACAAAAATCAGCCCCAGCATTTT
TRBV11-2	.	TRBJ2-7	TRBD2	CASRTTSGRAGEQYF	TGTGCCAGCAGAACGACTAGCGGGAGGGCCGGCGAGCAGTACTTC
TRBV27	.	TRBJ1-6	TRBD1	CASSVNRGLDSPLHF	TGTGCCAGCAGTGTAAACAGGGGGCTAGATTCACCCCTCCACTTT
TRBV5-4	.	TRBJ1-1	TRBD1	CASSLAGTGGASTEAFF	TGTGCCAGCAGCTTGGCGGGGACAGGGGGCGCGAGCACTGAAGCTTTCTTT
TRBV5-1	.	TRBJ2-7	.	CASSLEDFSRDEQYF	TGCGCCAGCAGCTTGGAGGACTTCTCAAGGGACGAGCAGTACTTC
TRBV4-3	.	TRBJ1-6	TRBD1	CASSQDDRDNSPLHF	TGCGCCAGCAGCCAAGATGACAGGGATAATTCACCCCTCCACTTT
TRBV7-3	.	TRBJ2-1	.	CASSSQGYPQAEQFF	TGTGCCAGCAGCAGCCAGGGGTACCCACAAGCTGAGCAGTTCTTC
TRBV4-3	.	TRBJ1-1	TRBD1	CASSHDRVMAEAFF	TGCGCCAGCAGCCATGACAGGGTGATGGCTGAAGCTTTCTTT
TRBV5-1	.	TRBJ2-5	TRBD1	CASSLGVPGQGDDPTETQYF	TGCGCCAGCAGCTTGGGGGTCCCGGGACAGGGAGATGACCCAACGGAGACCCAGTACTTC